This TCR beta chain stems from a study of T cells in localized non-small cell lung cancer. Profiled with immunoSEQ multiplex PCR; TCRdb holds only in-frame clones, not every one. The sample lists 31,000 or so clones; around 80% were seen once. The V segment lost 5 bases and the J segment 7 bases; nucleotides outside the gene matches: 6. Germline V gene sequence: CDR1 SGHNT, CDR2 YENEEA. The CDR3 spans 14 residues. As regards this clone: Its antigen remains unknown.

Whole-study findings and limits: Median approximately 61 top-100 tumor clones were shared with paired adjacent lung. Higher adjacent-lung clonality was associated with shorter survival. Clonality of T cells reached its maximum in uninvolved adjacent lung, surpassing tumor.

This sample comprised peripheral blood, obtained before any cancer treatment. The rearrangement links TRBV11-3 to TRBJ2-3, with TRBD2 identical over 10 bases. This TCR derives from a male donor aged 60 or older with stage III squamous cell lung carcinoma. The CDR3 DNA sequence: TGTGCCAGCAGCCTCGGGACTAGCGTAAATACGCAGTATTTT. The encoded protein is CASSLGTSVNTQYF.